The following is a T cell receptor (beta chain) sequence with its context. J was trimmed by 7 bases and V by 4 bases; bases with no gene match: 11. CDR1 is MNHEY, CDR2 SMNVEV, per germline (reference sequence). The CDR3 runs to 17 residues. The sample belongs to a study of blood T cell repertoires in COVID-19. Study-wide context: The United States, Italy and Spain provided the acute and convalescent COVID-19 samples. PBMCs, B-cell-depleted T cells, or T cells provided the cDNA or gDNA that made up the material.

Original data processing: Counts of nucleated cells, estimated from reference gene primer amplification, were obtained. The data were produced by immunoSEQ multiplex PCR, yet TCRdb's version contains in-frame clones alone and is incomplete. D and trimming were read from the DNA, whereas the V and J calls and clone size are those reported in that table. Of 85,000 to 110,000 clones in the sample, 70% to 90% were seen once. This sequence originates from a man in his fifties or sixties in a cohort sampled during active COVID-19. The sequenced material came from peripheral blood. The chain employs TRBV27 and TRBJ1-6; 9 bases line up with TRBD1. CDR3 coding DNA: TGTGCCAGCAGTTCCGGGGGGACAGGGTGGTTGAATTCACCCCTCCACTTT. Amino acid sequence: CASSSGGTGWLNSPLHF.